The 19 T cell receptor beta chains below were found in one sample sequenced in a study of neurological immune-mediated disorders. Stated time point: longitudinal time-point 1 (baseline). Each CDR3 protein is one row after TCRdb ran MiXCR on the 5' RACE reads. Of about 40,000 distinct CDR3 sequences detected, 3.2% appear once; the ten largest clones hold approximately 7.5%. Specimen: PBMCs. These receptors came from a woman aged 55-75 years with multiple sclerosis.

This clonotype occurred many times. The CDR3, as DNA: TGTGCCAGCAGCCAAGCGGGACCGAGTTATGGCTACACCTTC. Translated: CASSQAGPSYGYTF. This chain links TRBV14 with TRBJ1-2; tentatively, D is TRBD1 (5 bases). The V end lost 1 base, the J end lost 5 bases, and 11 bases lay between the germline ends. Germline V gene sequence: CDR1 SGHDN, CDR2 FVKESK. The CDR3 extends over 14 amino acids. Full variable domain (missing parts from reference TRBV14 and TRBJ1-2): EAGVTQFPSHSVIEKGQTVTLRCDPISGHDNLYWYRRVMGKEIKFLLHFVKESKQDESGMPNNRFLAERTGGTYSTLKVQPAELEDSGVYFCASSQAGPSYGYTFGSGTRLTVV.

This clonotype was counted at least ten times. The CDR3 coding sequence is TGTGCCAGCAGACAAACGACAGTAAACGAGCAGTACTTC. Its translation: CASRQTTVNEQYF. The chain has TRBV12-3 or TRBV12-4 and TRBJ2-7, with a possible D match to TRBD1 (5 bases). Trimming took 6 bases from V and 5 from J, leaving 14 bases between them. The CDR3 consists of 13 residues.

Many counts were recorded for this clonotype. The junction shows a germline mismatch at one end, possibly a read error. The chain recombines TRBV20-1 with TRBJ2-4, with D tentatively TRBD1 or TRBD2 (5 bases each). Germline V CDR1 and CDR2: DFQATT, SNEGSKA (reference sequence). CDR3 length: 13 amino acids. The CDR3 reads CSARDGSSGPVVF. The CDR3 coding sequence is TGCAGTGCTAGAGATGGCTCGTCGGGGCCGGTTGTCTTC.

This clonotype was counted between two and nine times. The CDR3 here is CASSPLRDSGSGKNIYF. The CDR3 DNA reads TGTGCCAGCTCACCTTTGAGGGACTCCGGCTCTGGAAAAAACATATATTTT. J is TRBJ1-3 and V is TRBV18; a weak D match, TRBD1 (5 bases). Germline V gene data show CDR1 as KGHSH and CDR2 as LQKENI. The V gene lost 3 bases and the J gene lost 12 bases, with 27 bases spanning the gap. CDR3 size: 17 residues.

This clonotype was counted ten times or more. V usage is TRBV5-1 and J usage is TRBJ2-7, with TRBD1 matching over 7 bases. The germline gives CDR1 SGHRS, CDR2 YFSETQ. This CDR3 region has 14 residues. Unmatched junction bases numbered 10, after V lost 7 bases and J lost 3 bases. The chain's CDR3 is CASLPRTGRYEQYF. CDR3 nucleotides: TGCGCCAGCCTTCCTCGGACAGGCCGCTACGAGCAGTACTTC.

This clonotype occurred many times. The chain couples TRBV5-1 to TRBJ2-3; the D gene is possibly TRBD1 (6 bases). V lost 0 bases, J lost 6 bases, and 11 bases lay in between. CDR1 is SGHRS and CDR2 is YFSETQ in the germline V gene. CDR3 length equals 14 residues. The CDR3, as DNA: TGCGCCAGCAGCTTGGCCCGCGACAGGGATACGCAGTATTTT. Amino acid sequence: CASSLARDRDTQYF.

This clonotype appeared many times. The chain combines TRBV3-1 with TRBJ1-6, with D unclear. The CDR3 is 16 amino acids. Trimming removed 4 bases at V and 0 bases at J, with 10 bases between. Germline CDR1 reads LGHDT; CDR2 reads YNNKEL (reference sequence). CDR3 sequence reads: CASSLWTTSYNSPLHF. The CDR3, as DNA: TGTGCCAGCAGCCTCTGGACGACCTCCTATAATTCACCCCTCCACTTT.

This clonotype has a count of ten or more. This rearrangement joins TRBV7-9 to TRBJ2-1; 10 bases map to TRBD2. The CDR3 has 14 residues. The germline V gene has CDR1 SEHNR and CDR2 FQNEAQ (reference sequence). Germline trimming cut 2 bases from V and 10 bases from J; bases unmatched to any gene: 5. CDR3 residues: CASSLSSLAGEQFF. The DNA for the CDR3 is TGTGCCAGCAGCTTAAGTTCACTAGCGGGAGAGCAGTTCTTC.

In this sample, this clonotype turned up many times. An end of the junction does not agree with germline; a read error may underlie this. The chain has TRBV7-7 and TRBJ2-5; D is possibly TRBD2 (5 bases). This CDR3 comprises 14 residues. CDR1 is SSHAT and CDR2 is FNYEAQ in the germline V gene (reference sequence). In DNA, the CDR3 is TGTGCTAGCAGCCTTCACCGGGGCCAAGAGACCCAGTACTTC. Amino acids: CASSLHRGQETQYF.

This clonotype was recorded many times. The junction departs from the called germline gene at one end, perhaps through a read error. This chain joins TRBV7-9 and TRBJ2-5, with a tentative D call TRBD1 (7 bases). CDR1 is SEHNR and CDR2 is FQNEAQ in the germline V gene (reference sequence). CDR3 length: 14 residues. Written as DNA, the CDR3 is TGTGCCAGCAGCCTAGCGACAGGGCGAGAGACCCAGTACTTC. This sequence encodes CASSLATGRETQYF.

This clonotype was recorded at least ten times. This rearrangement joins TRBV5-1 to TRBJ2-5; TRBD1 agrees at 7 bases. After removal of 0 bases from V and 1 base from J, the junction contained 0 bases not matched to a gene. From germline, CDR1 is SGHRS and CDR2 YFSETQ. This CDR3 spans 14 amino acids. The CDR3 nucleotides are TGCGCCAGCAGCTTGGGGGACAGCCAAGAGACCCAGTACTTC. Protein sequence: CASSLGDSQETQYF. The full variable domain, rest sourced from reference TRBV5-1 and TRBJ2-5, is KAGVTQTPRYLIKTRGQQVTLSCSPISGHRSVSWYQQTPGQGLQFLFEYFSETQRNKGNFPGRFSGRQFSNSRSEMNVSTLELGDSALYLCASSLGDSQETQYFGPGTRLLVL.

In its sample, this clonotype was seen many times. V usage is TRBV20-1 and J usage is TRBJ2-1; the D gene is possibly TRBD2 (6 bases). The CDR3 consists of 11 residues. Germline lookup yields CDR1 DFQATT and CDR2 SNEGSKA (reference sequence). CDR3 nucleotides: TGCCGTAGTGCGGGGTACAATGAGCAGTTCTTC. This translates into CRSAGYNEQFF.

At least ten counts were recorded for this clonotype. The V gene is TRBV12-3 or TRBV12-4, the J gene TRBJ1-2; D remains unclear. Trimming cost V 5 bases and J 3 bases, with 19 bases left between them. The CDR3 contains 16 residues. The CDR3 DNA is TGTGCCAGCAGTCCCGGGCGGGGAGTAGTTCACTATGGCTACACCTTC. As protein: CASSPGRGVVHYGYTF.

Many counts were recorded for this clonotype. The chain joins TRBV5-1 to TRBJ2-5; 10 nucleotides align to TRBD2. With V trimmed by 1 base and J by 4 bases, 7 bases remained unmatched. The CDR3 runs 16 residues. From germline, CDR1 is SGHRS and CDR2 YFSETQ. In nucleotides, the CDR3 is TGCGCCAGCAGCTTGTGGGCTAGCGGGGGTCGAGAGACCCAGTACTTC. Its protein product is CASSLWASGGRETQYF.

In its sample, this clonotype was seen many times. The J gene is TRBJ2-1, the V gene TRBV18; D is perhaps TRBD1 (6 bases). Germline CDR1 KGHSH, CDR2 LQKENI. V lost 5 bases to trimming and J lost 8 bases, with 25 bases between them. The CDR3 extends over 17 amino acids. The CDR3, as DNA: TGTGCCAGCTCATCCACCTTGACAGGCGATTTAGTCCATGAGCAGTTCTTC. Encoded protein: CASSSTLTGDLVHEQFF.

This clonotype was counted at least ten times. This sequence joins TRBV5-6 and TRBJ2-3; 9 bases fit TRBD2. Trimming cost V 4 bases and J 12 bases; bases outside gene matches: 3. CDR3 size: 11 residues. CDR1 SGHDT and CDR2 YYEEEE come from the germline V gene. The CDR3 spells CASSAGGVQYF. In DNA form, the CDR3 reads TGTGCCAGCAGCGCGGGGGGGGTACAGTATTTT.

At least ten counts were recorded for this clonotype. This chain connects TRBV20-1 to TRBJ1-5, with 7 bases lining up with TRBD1. The germline gives CDR1 DFQATT, CDR2 SNEGSKA (reference sequence). The CDR3 has 18 amino acids. V lost 6 bases to trimming and J lost 3 bases; unmatched junction nucleotides: 20. This CDR3 reads CSATIRDSLSLSNQPQHF. CDR3 DNA: TGCAGTGCAACAATCCGGGACAGCCTTTCTCTCTCCAATCAGCCCCAGCATTTT.

This clonotype was recorded at least ten times. The rearrangement links TRBV5-1 to TRBJ2-3, with D unclear. This CDR3 spans 15 amino acids. V was cut by 5 bases and J by 0 bases, with 13 bases left in between. The V gene's germline CDR1 is SGHRS and CDR2 YFSETQ. The CDR3 DNA reads TGCGCCAGCAGTTCTGGCTATCCTAGCACAGATACGCAGTATTTT. Amino acid sequence: CASSSGYPSTDTQYF.

This clonotype was seen many times. This rearrangement joins TRBV10-3 to TRBJ2-5; 7 nucleotides align to TRBD1. Per germline, CDR1 ENHRY and CDR2 SYGVKD. With V trimmed by 2 bases and J by 3 bases, 6 bases remained unmatched. CDR3 length: 15 amino acids. CDR3 protein: CAISEGGQAKETQYF. The CDR3 DNA sequence: TGTGCCATCAGTGAGGGAGGACAGGCAAAAGAGACCCAGTACTTC.